The text below deals with one T cell receptor beta chain. No antigen is known for it. CDR3 size: 15 residues. Per germline, CDR1 SEHNR and CDR2 FQNEAQ (reference sequence). Unmatched junction bases numbered 6, after V lost 5 bases and J lost 8 bases. This sample is drawn from a study of post-analysis software for immune sequencing data. Study-wide results and caveats: TRBV5-6, TRBV5-1 and TRBV20-1 were among a handful of TRBV segments more frequent in patients than controls.

Prepared libraries of TCR beta cDNA carried unique molecular identifiers. Input of roughly 0.9 to 11 million T cells yielded 500,000 to 550,000 cDNA molecules. MiXCR was run by TCRdb on the PCR reads, yielding one entry per CDR3 protein. The sample lists under 900,000 distinct CDR3 sequences, roughly half seen once, with approximately 4.5% in the top ten. Sequenced input: blood. This sequence joins TRBV7-9 and TRBJ2-1; 13 positions agree with TRBD2. This sequence was found in a girl aged 10-17 years with multiple sclerosis. The CDR3 sequence: CASSVTSGREYEQFF. The DNA of the CDR3 is TGTGCCAGCAGCGTCACTAGCGGGAGGGAGTATGAGCAGTTCTTC.